This T cell receptor beta chain was recovered during a study of blood T cell repertoires in COVID-19. Study as a whole: Samples of COVID-19 (acute and convalescent) were obtained from the United States, Italy and Spain. Sample material is recorded as cDNA or gDNA derived from T cells, B-cell-depleted T cells, or PBMCs.

Per the study methods: By means of reference gene primer amplification, nucleated cell counts were estimated. Produced via immunoSEQ multiplex PCR; TCRdb's table is partial and in-frame only. V and J calls and clone size are given by that table; D and trimming were obtained from the DNA. The table has approximately 230,000 clones, just under 85% seen once. Material: peripheral blood. The TCR comes from a man older than 75 with acute or convalescent COVID-19.

The CDR3: CASSYYNRGSYNEQFF. CDR3 nucleotide sequence: TGTGCCAGCAGTTACTATAACAGGGGCTCCTACAATGAGCAGTTCTTC. V is TRBV6-5 and J is TRBJ2-1; 7 positions agree with TRBD1. Trimming removed 1 base from V and 0 bases from J; junction bases left unmatched: 3. Germline CDR1 and CDR2: MNHEY and SVGAGI. The CDR3 spans 16 residues.